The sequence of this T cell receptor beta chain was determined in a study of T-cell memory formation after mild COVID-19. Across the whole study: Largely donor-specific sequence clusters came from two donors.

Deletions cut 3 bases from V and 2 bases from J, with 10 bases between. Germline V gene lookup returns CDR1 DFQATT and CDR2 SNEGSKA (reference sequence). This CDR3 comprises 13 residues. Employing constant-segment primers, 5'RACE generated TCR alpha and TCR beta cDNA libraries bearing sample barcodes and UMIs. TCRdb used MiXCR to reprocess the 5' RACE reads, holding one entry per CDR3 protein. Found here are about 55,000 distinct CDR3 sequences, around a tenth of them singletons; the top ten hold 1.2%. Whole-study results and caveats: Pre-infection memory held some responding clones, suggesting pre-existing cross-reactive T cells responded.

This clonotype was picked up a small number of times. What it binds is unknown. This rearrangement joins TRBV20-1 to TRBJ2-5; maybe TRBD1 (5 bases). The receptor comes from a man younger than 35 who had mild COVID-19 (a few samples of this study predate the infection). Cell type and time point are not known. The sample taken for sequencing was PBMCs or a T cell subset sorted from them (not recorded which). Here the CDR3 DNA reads TGCAGTGCTAGGGGGCAGAAACAAGAGACCCAGTACTTC. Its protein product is CSARGQKQETQYF.